Listed below are T cell receptor beta chains from one sample, sequenced in a study of blood T cell repertoires in COVID-19. Sequenced by immunoSEQ multiplex PCR; TCRdb stores in-frame clones only, minus some. The sample lists 100,000 to 150,000 clones, over 75% occurring once. Sequenced material: peripheral blood. The receptors were gathered from a man in his forties or fifties with acute or convalescent COVID-19. Both conserved end residues are part of each CDR3. A D gene is named only where the DNA matches it firmly. Clone size is stated in some rows and not others, as once, few, many or a class when expanded.

V	J	D	size	CDR3	DNA
TRBV29-1	TRBJ1-5	-	-	CSVGAGRGNQPQHF	TGCAGCGTTGGGGCAGGGAGGGGGAATCAGCCCCAGCATTTT
TRBV11-2	TRBJ2-7	TRBD1	-	CASRTGNYEQYF	TGTGCCAGCAGGACAGGGAACTACGAGCAGTACTTC
TRBV19	TRBJ1-1	-	medium-sized	CASSMARGSTEAFF	TGTGCCAGTAGTATGGCGAGGGGGAGCACTGAAGCTTTCTTT
TRBV5-1	TRBJ2-1	TRBD2	-	CASRLAGGSYNEQFF	TGCGCCAGCAGACTAGCGGGAGGGTCCTACAATGAGCAGTTCTTC
TRBV7-8	TRBJ2-1	TRBD2	-	CASSLLGLAVNEQFF	TGTGCCAGCAGCTTATTGGGACTAGCGGTTAATGAGCAGTTCTTC
TRBV21-1	TRBJ2-5	-	-	CASSNGEQGVAETQYF	TGTGCCAGCAGCAATGGAGAACAGGGGGTAGCGGAGACCCAGTACTTC
TRBV27	TRBJ2-3	TRBD1	-	CASSPGQGADTQYF	TGTGCCAGCAGTCCTGGACAGGGTGCAGATACGCAGTATTTT
TRBV19	TRBJ2-2	TRBD1	-	CASSKGTVGTGELFF	TGTGCCAGTAGTAAGGGGACAGTGGGTACCGGGGAGCTGTTTTTT
TRBV11-2	TRBJ2-1	-	-	CASSDSIGSYNEQFF	TGTGCCAGCAGCGATAGCATAGGATCCTACAATGAGCAGTTCTTC
TRBV29-1	TRBJ1-2	-	once	CSVGWQNYGYTF	TGCAGCGTTGGGTGGCAGAACTATGGCTACACCTTC
TRBV7-6	TRBJ2-2	TRBD2	-	CASSLGLAEGELFF	TGTGCCAGCAGCTTAGGACTAGCAGAGGGGGAGCTGTTTTTT
TRBV7-2	TRBJ2-3	TRBD2	-	CASSPQGGGNTQYF	TGTGCCAGCAGTCCCCAGGGCGGGGGGAATACGCAGTATTTT